What follows are 11 T cell receptor beta chains derived from one specimen sequenced in a study of blood T cell repertoires in COVID-19 (dated by TCRdb to 2018 to 2021). Library construction relied on the immunoSEQ multiplex PCR assay. TCRdb's version of the immuneACCESS table is confined to in-frame rearrangements and falls short of the full clone set. An unresolved V gene accounts for under half of the shortfall where checked; the remainder is of unknown origin. The sample contains around 150,000 clones, approximately 73% of them found a single time. The ten largest clones take up 3.5% to 4.5% of the sample. The sequenced material came from peripheral blood. The receptors were gathered from a man aged 60-69 years with acute or convalescent COVID-19.

V and J are TRBV18 and TRBJ2-5; 7 bases are a match to TRBD2. In germline, CDR1 is KGHSH, CDR2 LQKENI. Trimming cost V 2 bases and J 5 bases; bases outside gene matches: 2. This CDR3 contains 13 residues. In nucleotides, the CDR3 is TGTGCCAGCTCACCAGGGAGGGATGAGACCCAGTACTTC. Protein sequence: CASSPGRDETQYF.

The chain uses TRBV13 and TRBJ2-1, with 16 bases lining up with TRBD2. The V gene end was trimmed by 8 bases and the J gene end by 7 bases; junction bases not matched to a gene: 8. Germline CDR1 and CDR2: PRHDT and FYEKMQ (reference sequence). The CDR3 loop spans 16 amino acids. CDR3 sequence (DNA): TGTGCCAGCCAGGGACTAGCGGGAGGGCCCGGAAATGAGCAGTTCTTC. Its translation is CASQGLAGGPGNEQFF.

J is TRBJ1-6 and V is TRBV2; TRBD1 might be the D (5 bases). Germline CDR1 and CDR2: SNHLY and FYNNEI. The CDR3 spans 14 residues. The ends were cut back, 8 bases at V and 4 bases at J, with 12 bases in the middle. DNA of the CDR3: TGTGCCAGCCACCAGGGAAATTATAATTCACCCCTCCACTTT. Protein sequence: CASHQGNYNSPLHF.

V gene TRBV2 combines with J gene TRBJ1-1, with D perhaps TRBD1 (6 bases). Germline V gene sequence: CDR1 SNHLY, CDR2 FYNNEI. Trimming removed 3 bases from V and 11 bases from J, with 13 bases in between. CDR3 length equals 12 residues. DNA for the CDR3: TGTGCCAGCAGTGAGAGGAACAGGGCGGCTTTCTTT. This sequence encodes CASSERNRAAFF.

This clone turned up a few times. This chain connects TRBV5-6 to TRBJ2-1; 7 nucleotides agree with TRBD1. The CDR3 is 16 residues long. Germline trimming cut 0 bases from V and 5 bases from J; bases unmatched to any gene: 8. The germline CDR1 and CDR2 sequences are SGHDT and YYEEEE. The CDR3 DNA reads TGTGCCAGCAGCTTGGGGTGGGACAGCGACAACAATGAGCAGTTCTTC. Amino acid sequence: CASSLGWDSDNNEQFF.

The chain couples TRBV10-1 to TRBJ2-7, with D possibly being TRBD2 (6 bases). Germline V CDR1 and CDR2: WNHNN, SYGVQD (reference sequence). V was pared by 0 bases and J by 3 bases, with 15 bases between. This CDR3 has 16 residues. CDR3 sequence reads: CASSESRGLGLYEQYF. Written as DNA, the CDR3 is TGCGCCAGCAGTGAGTCTCGGGGGTTGGGGCTCTACGAGCAGTACTTC.

This chain connects TRBV27 to TRBJ2-7, with 11 bases matching TRBD2. The V gene end was trimmed by 3 bases and the J gene end by 2 bases; junction bases not matched to a gene: 6. The CDR3 is 16 residues long. The germline V gene has CDR1 MNHEY and CDR2 SMNVEV (reference sequence). The CDR3 spells CASSLHLAGGTYEQYF. DNA of the CDR3: TGTGCCAGCAGTTTGCACCTAGCGGGAGGAACCTACGAGCAGTACTTC.

This rearrangement joins TRBV19 to TRBJ2-3; 11 bases agree with TRBD2. This CDR3 is built from 14 residues. The germline V gene has CDR1 LNHDA and CDR2 SQIVND (reference sequence). Trimming at V came to 11 bases and at J to 3 bases, leaving 7 bases not matched to a gene. The CDR3 loop is CASVAGGLTDTQYF. CDR3 nucleotides: TGTGCCTCCGTAGCGGGAGGGCTAACAGATACGCAGTATTTT.

The V call is TRBV4-1, the J call TRBJ2-7; a weak D match, TRBD2 (6 bases). The CDR3 consists of 15 residues. Trimming removed 2 bases from V and 0 bases from J, with 11 bases in between. CDR1 MGHRA and CDR2 YSYEKL come from the germline V gene. CDR3 loop: CASSQRDSSSYEQYF. As DNA, the CDR3 is TGCGCCAGCAGCCAAAGGGACTCTAGCTCCTACGAGCAGTACTTC.

As regards this clone: Additional DNA sequences in this sample encode the identical CDR3. Here the CDR3 reads CATSREQGAGQPQHF. The CDR3 DNA reads as TGTGCCACCAGCAGAGAACAGGGGGCTGGTCAGCCCCAGCATTTT. The rearrangement links TRBV15 to TRBJ1-5; 9 bases agree with TRBD1. V was clipped by 0 bases and J by 6 bases; unmatched bases: 3. In germline, CDR1 is LNHNV, CDR2 YYDKDF (reference sequence). CDR3 size: 15 residues. The full variable domain, with the rest looked up from reference TRBV15 and TRBJ1-5, is DAMVIQNPRYQVTQFGKPVTLSCSQTLNHNVMYWYQQKSSQAPKLLFHYYDKDFNNEADTPDNFQSRRPNTSFCFLDIRSPGLGDTAMYLCATSREQGAGQPQHFGDGTRLSIL.

CDR3: CASSHPGTSGKAYEQYF. The DNA of the CDR3 is TGCGCCAGCAGTCACCCCGGGACTAGCGGGAAAGCCTACGAGCAGTACTTC. The V and J genes are TRBV23-1 and TRBJ2-7; TRBD2 agrees at 13 bases. TRBV23-1 is an ORF, with its function uncertain. The CDR3 totals 17 residues. Trimming took 3 bases from V and 2 from J; bases not matched to a gene: 7.